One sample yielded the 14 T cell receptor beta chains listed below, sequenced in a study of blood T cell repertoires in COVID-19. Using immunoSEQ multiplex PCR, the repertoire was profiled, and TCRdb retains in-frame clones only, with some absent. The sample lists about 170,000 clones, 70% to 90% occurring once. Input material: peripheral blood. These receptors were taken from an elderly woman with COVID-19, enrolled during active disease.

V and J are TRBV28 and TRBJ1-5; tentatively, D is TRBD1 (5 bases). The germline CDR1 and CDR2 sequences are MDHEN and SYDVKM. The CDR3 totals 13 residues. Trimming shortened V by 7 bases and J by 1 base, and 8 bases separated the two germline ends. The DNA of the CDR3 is TGTGCCAGCACTCGGGGGAGCAATCAGCCCCAGCATTTT. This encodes CASTRGSNQPQHF.

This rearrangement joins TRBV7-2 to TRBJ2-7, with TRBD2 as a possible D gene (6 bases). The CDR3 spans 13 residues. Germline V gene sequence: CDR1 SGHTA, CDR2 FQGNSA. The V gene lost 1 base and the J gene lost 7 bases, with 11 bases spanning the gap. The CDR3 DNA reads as TGTGCCAGCAGCTTAGGCCGGGGGTCTGAGCAGTACTTC. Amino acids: CASSLGRGSEQYF.

Here the CDR3 DNA reads TGTGCCAGCAGCGTATACGGGACACTCTACACAGATACGCAGTATTTT. Its protein is CASSVYGTLYTDTQYF. The chain recombines TRBV9 with TRBJ2-3, with D perhaps TRBD1 (6 bases). CDR1 SGDLS and CDR2 YYNGEE come from the germline V gene. Trimming cost V 1 base and J 2 bases, with 14 bases left between them. CDR3 length equals 16 residues.

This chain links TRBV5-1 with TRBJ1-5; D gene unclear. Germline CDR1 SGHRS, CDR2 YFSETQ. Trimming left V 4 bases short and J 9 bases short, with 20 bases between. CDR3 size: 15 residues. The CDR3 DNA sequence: TGCGCCAGCAGCCCAAGGCTCGGCAGTTCAGGGCCCCAGCATTTT. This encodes CASSPRLGSSGPQHF.

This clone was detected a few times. CDR3 DNA sequence: TGTGCCAGCAGCCCCACAGGGCCGGAGACCCAGTACTTC. Translation: CASSPTGPETQYF. The chain combines TRBV6-5 with TRBJ2-5; TRBD1 might be the D (6 bases). The length of the CDR3 is 13 residues. Trimming took 6 bases from V and 5 from J, leaving 13 bases between them. CDR1 and CDR2 from the germline V gene are MNHEY and SVGAGI.

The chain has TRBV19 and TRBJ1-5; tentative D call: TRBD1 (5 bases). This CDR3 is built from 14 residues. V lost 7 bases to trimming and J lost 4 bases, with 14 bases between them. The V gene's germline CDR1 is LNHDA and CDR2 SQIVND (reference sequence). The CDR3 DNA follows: TGTGCCAGTAAGACCGGAGGGGAGAATCAGCCCCAGCATTTT. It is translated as CASKTGGENQPQHF. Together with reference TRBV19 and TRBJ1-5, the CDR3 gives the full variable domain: DGGITQSPKYLFRKEGQNVTLSCEQNLNHDAMYWYRQDPGQGLRLIYYSQIVNDFQKGDIAEGYSVSREKKESFPLTVTSAQKNPTAFYLCASKTGGENQPQHFGDGTRLSIL.

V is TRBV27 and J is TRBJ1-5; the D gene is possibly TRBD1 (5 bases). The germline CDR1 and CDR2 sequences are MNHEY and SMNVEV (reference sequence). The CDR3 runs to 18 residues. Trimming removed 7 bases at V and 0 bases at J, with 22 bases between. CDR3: CASTPFFTGGYSNQPQHF. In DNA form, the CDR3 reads TGTGCCAGCACCCCATTCTTCACGGGGGGGTATAGCAATCAGCCCCAGCATTTT.

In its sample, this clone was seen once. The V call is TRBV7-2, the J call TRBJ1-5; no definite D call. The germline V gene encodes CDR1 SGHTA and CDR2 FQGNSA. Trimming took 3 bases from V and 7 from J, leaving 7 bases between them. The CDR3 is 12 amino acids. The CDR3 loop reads CASSLEGQPQHF. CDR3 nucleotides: TGTGCCAGCAGCTTGGAGGGCCAGCCCCAGCATTTT.

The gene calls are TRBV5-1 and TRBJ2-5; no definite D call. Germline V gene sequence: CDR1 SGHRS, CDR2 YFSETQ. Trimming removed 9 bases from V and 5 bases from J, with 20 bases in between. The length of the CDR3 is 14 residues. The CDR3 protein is CATRIEPASETQYF. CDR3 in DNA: TGCGCCACCCGAATAGAACCCGCGTCGGAGACCCAGTACTTC.

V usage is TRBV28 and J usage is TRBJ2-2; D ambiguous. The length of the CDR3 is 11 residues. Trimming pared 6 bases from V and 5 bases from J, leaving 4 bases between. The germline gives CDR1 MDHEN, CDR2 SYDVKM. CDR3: CASSQTGELFF. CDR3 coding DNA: TGTGCCAGCAGCCAGACCGGGGAGCTGTTTTTT.

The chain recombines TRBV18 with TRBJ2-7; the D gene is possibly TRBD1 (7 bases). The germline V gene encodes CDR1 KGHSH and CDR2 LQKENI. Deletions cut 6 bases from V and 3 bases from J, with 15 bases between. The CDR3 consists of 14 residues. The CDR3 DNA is TGTGCCAGCTCGCGGGGACAGCCTTTCTACGAGCAGTACTTC. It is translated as CASSRGQPFYEQYF.

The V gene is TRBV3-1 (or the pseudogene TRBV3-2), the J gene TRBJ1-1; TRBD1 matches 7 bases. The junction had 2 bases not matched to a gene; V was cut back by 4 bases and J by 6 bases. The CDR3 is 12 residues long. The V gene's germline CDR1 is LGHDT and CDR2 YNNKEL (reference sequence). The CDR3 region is CASSPGTAEAFF. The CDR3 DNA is TGTGCCAGCAGCCCAGGGACAGCTGAAGCTTTCTTT.

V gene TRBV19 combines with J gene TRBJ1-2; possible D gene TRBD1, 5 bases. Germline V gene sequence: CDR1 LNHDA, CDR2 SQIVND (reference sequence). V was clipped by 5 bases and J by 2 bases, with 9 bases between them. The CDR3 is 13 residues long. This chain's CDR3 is CASSPRENYGYTF. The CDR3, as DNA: TGTGCCAGTAGTCCCAGGGAAAACTATGGCTACACCTTC.

CDR3 nucleotide sequence: TGCAGCGCCCCCGGGACAGTCCAAGAGACCCAGTACTTC. Encoded protein: CSAPGTVQETQYF. The V and J genes are TRBV29-1 and TRBJ2-5, with 7 bases that match TRBD1. The CDR3 has 13 residues. Germline CDR1 reads SQVTM; CDR2 reads ANQGSEA. J gave up 1 base and V 7 bases, and 6 bases lay outside the gene matches. Full variable domain (remainder filled in from reference TRBV29-1 and TRBJ2-5): SAVISQKPSRDICQRGTSLTIQCQVDSQVTMMFWYRQQPGQSLTLIATANQGSEATYESGFVIDKFPISRPNLTFSTLTVSNMSPEDSSIYLCSAPGTVQETQYFGPGTRLLVL.